This T cell receptor beta chain was observed in a study of memory CD4+ T cells and cytomegalovirus serostatus. TCRdb keeps only in-frame clones here, not all; method: immunoSEQ multiplex PCR. The sample records approximately 52,000 clones, about 78% being singletons. The sort gate was single viable CD3+CD4+CD8-CD45RO+ cells for memory CD4+ T cells. This CDR3 region has 15 residues. Trimming shortened V by 7 bases and J by 3 bases, and 16 bases separated the two germline ends. The germline V gene encodes CDR1 SNHLY and CDR2 FYNNEI. The sample consisted of memory CD4+ T cells from blood. V and J are TRBV2 and TRBJ1-5; a possible D gene is TRBD1 (5 bases). The source of this sequence is an adult in good health and CMV-seronegative. CDR3: CASTTTQGINQPQHF. The CDR3 region has the DNA TGTGCCAGCACCACTACCCAGGGCATCAATCAGCCCCAGCATTTT.